These T cell receptor beta chains were read from a single sample in a study of brain T cells in children with intractable seizures. The protocol was immunoSEQ multiplex PCR, while the TCRdb copy is restricted to in-frame clones and leaves out a portion. This sample has 110,000 or so clones, with 85% to 95% found just once. Sequences were derived from peripheral blood, sampled at surgery. The source is a boy under two years old with hemimegalencephaly and intractable seizures. The conserved cysteine and the conserved F or W are not part of the CDR3 here.

CDR3 length	J gene	V gene	CDR3 protein
12	TRBJ1-6	TRBV6-5	ASSAAVGNSPLH
11	TRBJ2-1	TRBV7-9	ASSPFRDNEQF
17	TRBJ2-2	TRBV11-2	ASSLLYDRGQINTGELF
11	TRBJ2-7	TRBV5-8	ASRRTGSYEQY
12	TRBJ1-5	TRBV6-1	ASSELTGNQPQH
13	TRBJ1-1	TRBV2	ASRQHRDDLAEAF
14	TRBJ2-5	TRBV5-1	ASSPGVAGLQETQY
13	TRBJ2-3	TRBV7-3	ASSLLAGGTDTQY
11	TRBJ1-5	TRBV14	ASSHRGNQPQH
13	TRBJ2-2	TRBV19	ASSTIGVNTGELF
12	TRBJ1-2	TRBV27	ASSPRRDIYGYT
15	TRBJ2-1	TRBV9	ASRREREMMTYNEQF
13	TRBJ2-1	TRBV5-1	ASSFGGANYNEQF